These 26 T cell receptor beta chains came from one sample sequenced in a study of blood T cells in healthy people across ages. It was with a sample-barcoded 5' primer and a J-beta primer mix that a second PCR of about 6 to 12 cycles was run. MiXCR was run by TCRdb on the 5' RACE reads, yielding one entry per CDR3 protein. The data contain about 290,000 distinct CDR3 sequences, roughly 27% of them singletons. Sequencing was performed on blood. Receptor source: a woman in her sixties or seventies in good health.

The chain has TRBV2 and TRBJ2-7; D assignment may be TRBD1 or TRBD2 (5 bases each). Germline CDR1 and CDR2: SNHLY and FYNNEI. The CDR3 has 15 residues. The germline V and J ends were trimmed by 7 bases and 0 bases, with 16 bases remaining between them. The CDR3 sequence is CASTSTSGTSYEQYF. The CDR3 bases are TGTGCCAGCACCTCGACCTCCGGGACCTCCTACGAGCAGTACTTC. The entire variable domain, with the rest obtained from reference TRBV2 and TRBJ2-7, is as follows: EPEVTQTPSHQVTQMGQEVILRCVPISNHLYFYWYRQILGQKVEFLVSFYNNEISEKSEIFDDQFSVERPDGSNFTLKIRSTKLEDSAMYFCASTSTSGTSYEQYFGPGTRLTVT.

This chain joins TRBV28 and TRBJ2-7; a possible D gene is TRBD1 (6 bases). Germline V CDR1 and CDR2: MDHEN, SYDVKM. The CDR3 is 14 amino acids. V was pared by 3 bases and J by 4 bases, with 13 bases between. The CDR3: CASSLLGGVYEQYF. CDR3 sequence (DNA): TGTGCCAGCAGTTTGTTAGGGGGAGTATACGAGCAGTACTTC.

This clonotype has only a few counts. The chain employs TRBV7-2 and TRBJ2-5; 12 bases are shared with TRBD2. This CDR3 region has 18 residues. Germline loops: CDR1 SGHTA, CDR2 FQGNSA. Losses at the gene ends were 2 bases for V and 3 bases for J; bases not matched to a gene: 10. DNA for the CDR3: TGTGCCAGCAGCTTACGTACTACTAGCGGGAGGCCTGAAGAGACCCAGTACTTC. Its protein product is CASSLRTTSGRPEETQYF. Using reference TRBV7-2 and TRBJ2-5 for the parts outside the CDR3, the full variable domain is GAGVSQSPSNKVTEKGKDVELRCDPISGHTALYWYRQSLGQGLEFLIYFQGNSAPDKSGLPSDRFSAERTGGSVSTLTIQRTQQEDSAVYLCASSLRTTSGRPEETQYFGPGTRLLVL.

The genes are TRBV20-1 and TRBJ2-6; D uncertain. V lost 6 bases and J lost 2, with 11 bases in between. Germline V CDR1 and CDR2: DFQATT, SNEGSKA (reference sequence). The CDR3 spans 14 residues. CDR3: CSAFGRPGANVLTF. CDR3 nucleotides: TGCAGTGCCTTTGGGCGGCCTGGGGCCAACGTCCTGACTTTC.

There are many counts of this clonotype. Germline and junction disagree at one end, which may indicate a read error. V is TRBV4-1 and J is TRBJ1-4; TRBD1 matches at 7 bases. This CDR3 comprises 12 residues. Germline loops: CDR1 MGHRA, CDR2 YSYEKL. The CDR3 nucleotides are TGCGCCAGCAGCCAAGTCACAGGGGTTCCTCAATTT. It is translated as CASSQVTGVPQF.

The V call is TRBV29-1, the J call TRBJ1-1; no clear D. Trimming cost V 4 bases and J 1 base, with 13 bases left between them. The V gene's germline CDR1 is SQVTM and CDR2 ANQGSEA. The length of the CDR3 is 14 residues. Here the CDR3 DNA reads TGCAGCGTTGTAGAAAACGCGGGGAACACTGAAGCTTTCTTT. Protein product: CSVVENAGNTEAFF.

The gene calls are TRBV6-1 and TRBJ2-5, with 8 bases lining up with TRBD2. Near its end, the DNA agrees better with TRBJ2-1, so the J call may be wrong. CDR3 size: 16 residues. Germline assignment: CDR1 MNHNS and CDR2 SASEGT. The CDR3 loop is CASRVAGGTKHREQFF. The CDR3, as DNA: TGTGCCAGCAGGGTGGCGGGGGGCACGAAACATCGAGAGCAGTTCTTC.

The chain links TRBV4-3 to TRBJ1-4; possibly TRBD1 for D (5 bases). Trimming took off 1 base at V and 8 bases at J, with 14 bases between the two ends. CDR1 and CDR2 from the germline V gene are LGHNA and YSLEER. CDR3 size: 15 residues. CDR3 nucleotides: TGCGCCAGCAGCCAAGCCTGGCAGGGCCCCGAAAAACTGTTTTTT. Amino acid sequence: CASSQAWQGPEKLFF.

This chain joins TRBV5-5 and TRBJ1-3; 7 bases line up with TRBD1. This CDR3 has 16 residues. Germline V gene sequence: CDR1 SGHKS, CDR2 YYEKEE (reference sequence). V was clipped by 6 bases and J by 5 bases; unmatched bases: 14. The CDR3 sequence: CASTKGDSKRRNTIYF. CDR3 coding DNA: TGTGCCAGCACCAAAGGGGACAGCAAGAGAAGAAACACCATATATTTT.

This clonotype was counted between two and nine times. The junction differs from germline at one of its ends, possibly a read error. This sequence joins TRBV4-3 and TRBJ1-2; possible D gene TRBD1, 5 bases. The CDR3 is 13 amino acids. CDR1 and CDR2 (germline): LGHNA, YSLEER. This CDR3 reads CASNPEQGYGYTF. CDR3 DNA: TGCGCAAGCAATCCTGAGCAGGGCTATGGCTACACCTTC.

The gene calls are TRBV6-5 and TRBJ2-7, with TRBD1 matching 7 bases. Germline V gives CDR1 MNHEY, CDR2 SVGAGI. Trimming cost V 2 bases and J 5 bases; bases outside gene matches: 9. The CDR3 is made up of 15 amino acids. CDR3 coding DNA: TGTGCCAGCAGTTACACTTCCAACAGGGGAAACGAGCAGTACTTC. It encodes CASSYTSNRGNEQYF.

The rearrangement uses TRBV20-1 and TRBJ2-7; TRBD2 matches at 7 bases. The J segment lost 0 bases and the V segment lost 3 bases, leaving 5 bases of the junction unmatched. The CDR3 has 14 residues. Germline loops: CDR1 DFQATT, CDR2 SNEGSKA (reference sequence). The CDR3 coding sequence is TGCAGTGCTAGTAGGGGCGGGGGCTCCTACGAGCAGTACTTC. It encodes CSASRGGGSYEQYF.

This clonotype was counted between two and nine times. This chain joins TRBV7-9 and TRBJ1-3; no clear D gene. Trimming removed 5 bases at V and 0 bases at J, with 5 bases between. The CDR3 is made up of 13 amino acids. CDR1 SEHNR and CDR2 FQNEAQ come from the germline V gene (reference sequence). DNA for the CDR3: TGTGCCAGCAGCAAGAGCTCTGGAAACACCATATATTTT. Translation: CASSKSSGNTIYF. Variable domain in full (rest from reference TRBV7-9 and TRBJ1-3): DTGVSQNPRHKITKRGQNVTFRCDPISEHNRLYWYRQTLGQGPEFLTYFQNEAQLEKSRLLSDRFSAERPKGSFSTLEIQRTEQGDSAMYLCASSKSSGNTIYFGEGSWLTVV.

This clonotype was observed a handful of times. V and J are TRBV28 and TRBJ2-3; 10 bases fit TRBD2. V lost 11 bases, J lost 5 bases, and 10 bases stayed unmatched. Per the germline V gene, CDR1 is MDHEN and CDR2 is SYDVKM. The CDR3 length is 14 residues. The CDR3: CACVSGRALDTQYF. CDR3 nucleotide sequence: TGTGCCTGCGTAAGCGGGAGGGCCTTAGATACGCAGTATTTT.

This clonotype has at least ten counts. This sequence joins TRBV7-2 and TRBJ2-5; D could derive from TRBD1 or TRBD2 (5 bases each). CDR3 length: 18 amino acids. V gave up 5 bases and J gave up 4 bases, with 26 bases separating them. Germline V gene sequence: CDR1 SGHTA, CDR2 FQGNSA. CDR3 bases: TGTGCCAGCAGCGAGGGAGCAGTGGGGGTCGGGTATGGAGAGACCCAGTACTTC. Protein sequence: CASSEGAVGVGYGETQYF.

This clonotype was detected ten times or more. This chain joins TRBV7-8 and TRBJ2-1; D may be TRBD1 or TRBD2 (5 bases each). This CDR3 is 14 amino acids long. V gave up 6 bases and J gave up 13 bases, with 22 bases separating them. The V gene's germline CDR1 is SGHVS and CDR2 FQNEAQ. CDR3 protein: CASSKSGTEPRQFF. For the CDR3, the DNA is TGTGCCAGCAGTAAATCCGGGACCGAACCCCGTCAGTTCTTC.

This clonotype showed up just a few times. The CDR3 nucleotides are TGCGCCAGCAGCCAAGATATATCTAGCGGGGCCTACGAGCAGTACTTC. Translated: CASSQDISSGAYEQYF. This sequence joins TRBV4-3 and TRBJ2-7; TRBD2 matches at 9 bases. The CDR3 totals 16 residues. V trimming: 0 bases; J trimming: 2 bases; junction bases outside the gene matches: 5. In germline, CDR1 is LGHNA, CDR2 YSLEER.

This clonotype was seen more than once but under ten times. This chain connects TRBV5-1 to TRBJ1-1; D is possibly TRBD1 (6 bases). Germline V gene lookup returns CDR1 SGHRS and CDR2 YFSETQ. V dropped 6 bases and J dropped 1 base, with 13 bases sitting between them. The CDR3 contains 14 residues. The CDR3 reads CASTRDTQNTEAFF. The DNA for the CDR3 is TGCGCCAGCACCCGGGACACACAGAACACTGAAGCTTTCTTT.

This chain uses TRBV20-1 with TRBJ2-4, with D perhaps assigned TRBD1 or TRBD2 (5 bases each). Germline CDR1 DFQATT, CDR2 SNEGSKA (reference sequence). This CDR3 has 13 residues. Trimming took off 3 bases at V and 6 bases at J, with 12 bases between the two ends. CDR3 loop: CSASPWDGNIQYF. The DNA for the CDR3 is TGCAGTGCTAGCCCCTGGGACGGAAACATTCAGTACTTC.

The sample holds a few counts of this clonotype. CDR3 loop: CATSRDTRGGVDQPQHF. The CDR3 region has the DNA TGTGCCACCAGCAGAGATACGAGAGGAGGGGTCGATCAGCCCCAGCATTTT. The chain recombines TRBV15 with TRBJ1-5, with D possibly being TRBD1 (5 bases). Germline CDR1 LNHNV, CDR2 YYDKDF (reference sequence). CDR3 length equals 17 residues. The V and J ends lost 0 bases and 5 bases respectively, with 17 bases between them.

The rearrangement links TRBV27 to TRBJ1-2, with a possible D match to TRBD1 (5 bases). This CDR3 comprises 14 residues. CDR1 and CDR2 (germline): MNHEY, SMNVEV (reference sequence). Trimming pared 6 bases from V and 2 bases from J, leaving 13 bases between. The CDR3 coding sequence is TGTGCCAGCAGGAGAGTAGACAGAAACTATGGCTACACCTTC. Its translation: CASRRVDRNYGYTF.

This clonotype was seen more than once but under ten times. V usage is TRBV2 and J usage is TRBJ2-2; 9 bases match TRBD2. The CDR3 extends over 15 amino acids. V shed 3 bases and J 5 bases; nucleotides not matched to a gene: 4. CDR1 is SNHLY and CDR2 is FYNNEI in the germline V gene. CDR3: CASSDRLAVTGELFF. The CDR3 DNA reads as TGTGCCAGCAGTGACCGACTAGCGGTGACCGGGGAGCTGTTTTTT.

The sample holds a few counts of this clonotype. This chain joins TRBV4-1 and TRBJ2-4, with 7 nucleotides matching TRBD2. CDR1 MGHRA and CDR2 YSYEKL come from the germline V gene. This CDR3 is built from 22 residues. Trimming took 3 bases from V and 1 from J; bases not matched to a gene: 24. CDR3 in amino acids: CASSHTALSGERRVAAKNIQYF. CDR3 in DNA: TGCGCCAGCAGCCACACAGCCCTCAGCGGGGAAAGACGGGTTGCGGCCAAAAACATTCAGTACTTC.

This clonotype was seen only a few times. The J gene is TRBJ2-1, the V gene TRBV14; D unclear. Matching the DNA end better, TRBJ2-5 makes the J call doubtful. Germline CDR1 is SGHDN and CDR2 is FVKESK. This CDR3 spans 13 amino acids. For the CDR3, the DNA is TGTGCCAGCAGCCGATCCCCTCAAGAGACCCAGTACTTC. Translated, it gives CASSRSPQETQYF.

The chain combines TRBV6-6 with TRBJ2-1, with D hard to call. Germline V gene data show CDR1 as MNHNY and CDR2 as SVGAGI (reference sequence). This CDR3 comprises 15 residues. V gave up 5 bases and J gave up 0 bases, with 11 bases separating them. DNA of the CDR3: TGTGCCAGCAGTCACGACCATAGCTCCTACAATGAGCAGTTCTTC. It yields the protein CASSHDHSSYNEQFF.

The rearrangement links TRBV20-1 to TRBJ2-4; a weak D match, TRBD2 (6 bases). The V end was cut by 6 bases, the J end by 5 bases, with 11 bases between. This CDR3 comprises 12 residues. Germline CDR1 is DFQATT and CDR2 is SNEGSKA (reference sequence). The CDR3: CSAGLPQNIQYF. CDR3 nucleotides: TGCAGTGCGGGACTTCCTCAAAACATTCAGTACTTC.